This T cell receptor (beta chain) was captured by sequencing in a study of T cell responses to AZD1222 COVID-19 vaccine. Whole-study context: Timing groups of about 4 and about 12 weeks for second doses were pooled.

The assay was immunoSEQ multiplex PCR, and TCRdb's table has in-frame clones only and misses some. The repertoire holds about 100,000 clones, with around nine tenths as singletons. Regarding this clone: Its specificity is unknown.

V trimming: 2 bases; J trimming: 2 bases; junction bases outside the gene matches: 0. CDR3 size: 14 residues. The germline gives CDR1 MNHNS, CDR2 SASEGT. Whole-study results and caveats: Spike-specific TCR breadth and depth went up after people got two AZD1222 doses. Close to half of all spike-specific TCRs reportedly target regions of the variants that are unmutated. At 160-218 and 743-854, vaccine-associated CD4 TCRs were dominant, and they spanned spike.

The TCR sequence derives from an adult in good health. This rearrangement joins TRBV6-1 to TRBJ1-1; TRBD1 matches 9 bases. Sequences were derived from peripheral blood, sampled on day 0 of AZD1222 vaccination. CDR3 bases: TGTGCCAGCAGTGAAACAGGGGGCAACACTGAAGCTTTCTTT. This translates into CASSETGGNTEAFF.